These 6 T cell receptor beta chains were all obtained from the same sample, sequenced in a study of cytomegalovirus exposure and HLA in healthy donors. Amplification used 60 Vbeta primers and 13 Jbeta primers. The data were produced by immunoSEQ multiplex PCR, yet TCRdb's version contains in-frame clones alone and is incomplete. The sample yields some 150,000 clones, roughly 80% seen once. The sequencing sample was made of PBMCs. The receptors shown here come from a woman aged 18 to 35 in good health and CMV-seronegative.

The CDR3 nucleotides read TGCGCCAGCAGCTCCCTTAACACCGGGGAGCTGTTTTTT. Protein product: CASSSLNTGELFF. The chain uses TRBV5-1 and TRBJ2-2; no firm D call. Germline V gene data show CDR1 as SGHRS and CDR2 as YFSETQ. This CDR3 has 13 amino acids. Trimming pared 3 bases from V and 2 bases from J, leaving 5 bases between. Together with reference TRBV5-1 and TRBJ2-2, the CDR3 gives the full variable domain: KAGVTQTPRYLIKTRGQQVTLSCSPISGHRSVSWYQQTPGQGLQFLFEYFSETQRNKGNFPGRFSGRQFSNSRSEMNVSTLELGDSALYLCASSSLNTGELFFGEGSRLTVL.

Written as DNA, the CDR3 is TGCGCCAGCAGCTTGGAGGCGGGAGGGGGGTACGAGCAGTACTTC. As protein: CASSLEAGGGYEQYF. The gene calls are TRBV5-1 and TRBJ2-7; TRBD2 matches 9 bases. Germline loops: CDR1 SGHRS, CDR2 YFSETQ. This CDR3 contains 15 residues. The J segment lost 4 bases and the V segment lost 0 bases, leaving 5 bases of the junction unmatched. The full variable domain, with the rest looked up from reference TRBV5-1 and TRBJ2-7, is KAGVTQTPRYLIKTRGQQVTLSCSPISGHRSVSWYQQTPGQGLQFLFEYFSETQRNKGNFPGRFSGRQFSNSRSEMNVSTLELGDSALYLCASSLEAGGGYEQYFGPGTRLTVT.

This clone was picked up one time. V and J are TRBV29-1 and TRBJ2-1; D uncertain. The CDR3 is made up of 13 amino acids. Trimming removed 2 bases from V and 3 bases from J, with 8 bases in between. Germline-derived CDR1 and CDR2 are SQVTM and ANQGSEA. CDR3 loop: CSVEQENYNEQFF. CDR3 bases: TGCAGCGTTGAACAGGAAAACTACAATGAGCAGTTCTTC.

The chain joins TRBV6-6 to TRBJ2-7; D gene uncertain. The germline V gene has CDR1 MNHNY and CDR2 SVGAGI (reference sequence). The CDR3 contains 13 residues. Trimming stripped 2 bases from V and 2 bases from J, with 7 bases between. In DNA form, the CDR3 reads TGTGCCAGCAGTTACGCAGAGGCCTACGAGCAGTACTTC. Translation gives CASSYAEAYEQYF.

The gene calls are TRBV5-6 and TRBJ1-1, with 11 bases aligning to TRBD1. The CDR3 length is 12 residues. Germline CDR1 SGHDT, CDR2 YYEEEE. Trimming removed 3 bases from V and 11 bases from J; junction bases left unmatched: 3. CDR3 bases: TGTGCCAGCAGCTCCGGGACAGGGGGGGCTTTCTTT. Encoded protein: CASSSGTGGAFF.

The chain is built from TRBV7-9 and TRBJ2-5, with 9 nucleotides matching TRBD1. Judging by the DNA end, TRBJ2-7 fits better; the J call may be wrong. The CDR3 has 14 residues. Germline V lookup: CDR1 SEHNR, CDR2 FQNEAQ (reference sequence). The CDR3 loop reads CATNPETGGYEQYF. The CDR3 DNA is TGTGCCACCAACCCCGAGACAGGGGGCTACGAGCAGTACTTC.